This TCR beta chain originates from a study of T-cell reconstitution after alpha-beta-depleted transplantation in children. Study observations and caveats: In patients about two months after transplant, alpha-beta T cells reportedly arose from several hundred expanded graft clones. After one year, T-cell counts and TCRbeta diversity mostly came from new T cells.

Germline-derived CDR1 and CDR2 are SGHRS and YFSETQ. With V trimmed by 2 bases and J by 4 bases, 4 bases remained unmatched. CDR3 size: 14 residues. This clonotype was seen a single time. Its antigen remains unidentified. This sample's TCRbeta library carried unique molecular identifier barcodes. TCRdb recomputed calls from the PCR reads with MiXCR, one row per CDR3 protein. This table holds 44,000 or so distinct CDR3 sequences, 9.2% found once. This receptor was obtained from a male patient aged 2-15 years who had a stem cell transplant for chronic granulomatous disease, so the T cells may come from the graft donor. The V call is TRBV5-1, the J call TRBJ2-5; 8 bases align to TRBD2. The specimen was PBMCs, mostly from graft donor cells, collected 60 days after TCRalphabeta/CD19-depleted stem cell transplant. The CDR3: CASSFGTRGETQYF. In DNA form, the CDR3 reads TGCGCCAGCAGCTTCGGGACTAGGGGAGAGACCCAGTACTTC.